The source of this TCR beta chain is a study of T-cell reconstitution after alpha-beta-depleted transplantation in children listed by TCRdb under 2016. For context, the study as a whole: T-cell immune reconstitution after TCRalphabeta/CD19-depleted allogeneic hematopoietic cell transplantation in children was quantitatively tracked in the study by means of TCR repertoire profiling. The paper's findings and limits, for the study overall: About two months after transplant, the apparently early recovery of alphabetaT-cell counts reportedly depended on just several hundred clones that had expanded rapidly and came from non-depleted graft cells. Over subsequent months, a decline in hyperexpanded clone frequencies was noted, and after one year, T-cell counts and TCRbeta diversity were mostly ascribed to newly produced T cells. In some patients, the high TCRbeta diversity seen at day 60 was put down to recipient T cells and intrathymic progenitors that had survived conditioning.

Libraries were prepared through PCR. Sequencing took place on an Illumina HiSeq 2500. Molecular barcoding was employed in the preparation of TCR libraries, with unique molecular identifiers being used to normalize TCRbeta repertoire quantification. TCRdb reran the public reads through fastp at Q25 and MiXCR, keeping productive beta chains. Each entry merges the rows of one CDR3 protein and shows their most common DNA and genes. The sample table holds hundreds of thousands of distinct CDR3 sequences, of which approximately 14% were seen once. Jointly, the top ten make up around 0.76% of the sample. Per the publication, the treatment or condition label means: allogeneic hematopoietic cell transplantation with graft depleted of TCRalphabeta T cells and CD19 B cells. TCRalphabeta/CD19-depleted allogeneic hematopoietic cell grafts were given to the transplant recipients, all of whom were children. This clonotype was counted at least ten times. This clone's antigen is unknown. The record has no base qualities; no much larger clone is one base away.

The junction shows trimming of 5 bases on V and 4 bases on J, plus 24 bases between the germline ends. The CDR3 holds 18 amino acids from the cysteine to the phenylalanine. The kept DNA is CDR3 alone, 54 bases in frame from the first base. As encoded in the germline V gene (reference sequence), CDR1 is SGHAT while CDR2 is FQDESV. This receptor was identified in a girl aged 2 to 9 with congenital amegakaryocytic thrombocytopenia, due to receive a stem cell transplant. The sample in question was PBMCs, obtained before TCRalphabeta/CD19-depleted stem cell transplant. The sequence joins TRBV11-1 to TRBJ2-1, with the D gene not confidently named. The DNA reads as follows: TGTGCCAGCAGCCCCAAGAGCCTCAGAATACAACTTTACAATGAGCAGTTCTTC. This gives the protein CASSPKSLRIQLYNEQFF.